Following are 6 T cell receptor beta chains from one sample sequenced in a study of cytomegalovirus exposure and HLA in healthy donors. TCRdb's copy holds only in-frame clones and misses some; the assay was immunoSEQ multiplex PCR. The sample holds some 270,000 clones, 80% to 90% seen once. Sequencing used PBMCs. Receptors were obtained from a woman younger than 30 in good health and CMV-seronegative.

This clone showed up just once. The rearrangement joins TRBV9 to TRBJ2-3, with 9 bases fitting TRBD2. There are 15 residues in the CDR3. Germline CDR1 SGDLS, CDR2 YYNGEE. The ends lost 1 base at V and 6 bases at J; junction bases unmatched: 6. The CDR3 spells CASSVMEAGGDTQYF. In DNA, the CDR3 is TGTGCCAGCAGCGTAATGGAGGCGGGGGGGGATACGCAGTATTTT. The entire variable domain, with the rest obtained from reference TRBV9 and TRBJ2-3, is as follows: DSGVTQTPKHLITATGQRVTLRCSPRSGDLSVYWYQQSLDQGLQFLIQYYNGEERAKGNILERFSAQQFPDLHSELNLSSLELGDSALYFCASSVMEAGGDTQYFGPGTRLTVL.

The chain couples TRBV11-3 to TRBJ1-1; 9 bases are a match to TRBD1. The CDR3 totals 14 residues. The junction had 6 bases not matched to a gene; V was cut back by 5 bases and J by 5 bases. The germline gives CDR1 SGHNT, CDR2 YENEEA. Written as DNA, the CDR3 is TGTGCCAGCAGCCGACAGGGGGTTGGTACTGAAGCTTTCTTT. It encodes CASSRQGVGTEAFF.

The V gene is TRBV25-1, the J gene TRBJ1-6, with a possible D match to TRBD1 (5 bases). The CDR3 is 15 amino acids. Germline loops: CDR1 MGHDK, CDR2 SYGVNS. The germline V and J ends were trimmed by 2 bases and 10 bases, with 15 bases remaining between them. The CDR3 DNA follows: TGTGCCAGCAGTGAACCCCGGGCAGGGAACTCACCCCTCCACTTT. Amino acid sequence: CASSEPRAGNSPLHF. The full variable domain, in which reference TRBV25-1 and TRBJ1-6 provide the parts outside the CDR3, is EADIYQTPRYLVIGTGKKITLECSQTMGHDKMYWYQQDPGMELHLIHYSYGVNSTEKGDLSSESTVSRIRTEHFPLTLESARPSHTSQYLCASSEPRAGNSPLHFGNGTRLTVT.

There are a few counts of this clone. This sequence joins TRBV29-1 and TRBJ2-4, with 12 bases fitting TRBD2. CDR1 is SQVTM and CDR2 is ANQGSEA in the germline V gene. The CDR3 is made up of 13 amino acids. V trimming: 6 bases; J trimming: 8 bases; junction bases outside the gene matches: 5. CDR3 sequence: CSVQTSGSYIQYF. The CDR3 bases are TGCAGCGTGCAGACTAGCGGGAGCTACATTCAGTACTTC.

The chain has TRBV30 and TRBJ1-1; weak D call: TRBD1 (6 bases). The CDR3 totals 17 residues. V lost 1 base and J lost 5, with 23 bases in between. Per germline, CDR1 GTSNPN and CDR2 SVGIG (reference sequence). CDR3: CAWSARGQSVGWTEAFF. For the CDR3, the DNA is TGTGCCTGGAGTGCCCGAGGACAGTCTGTCGGGTGGACTGAAGCTTTCTTT.

DNA for the CDR3: TGTGCCAGCAGCCCCACAGGGGCGGTCTATGGCTACACCTTC. Protein: CASSPTGAVYGYTF. This chain uses TRBV6-5 with TRBJ1-2; the match to TRBD1 covers 7 bases. CDR1 and CDR2 from the germline V gene are MNHEY and SVGAGI. The length of the CDR3 is 14 residues. V shed 6 bases, J shed 4 bases, and the junction held 8 bases outside the gene matches.